These 9 T cell receptor beta chains came from one sample sequenced in a study of blood T cell repertoires in COVID-19 (dated by TCRdb to 2018 to 2021). Preparation of the library involved the immunoSEQ multiplex PCR assay. TCRdb stores this immuneACCESS table with in-frame sequences only. Part of the clones is absent; in the studies checked, under half of the shortfall reflects unresolved V genes, and no reason is known for the rest. This sample is represented by around 200,000 clones; about 90% of them were singletons. Less than 25% of the sample comes from the top ten. Sequencing was performed on peripheral blood. These receptors were taken from an older man with active or convalescent COVID-19.

The chain recombines TRBV4-3 with TRBJ2-1; 10 positions match TRBD1. Germline assignment: CDR1 LGHNA and CDR2 YSLEER. The CDR3 totals 15 residues. V lost 3 bases and J lost 10; bases outside the gene matches: 9. The CDR3 sequence is CASSQAGTGAREQFF. DNA for the CDR3: TGCGCCAGCAGCCAGGCCGGGACAGGGGCACGGGAGCAGTTCTTC.

The chain couples TRBV2 to TRBJ1-1; D is perhaps TRBD1 (6 bases). The ends were cut back, 10 bases at V and 2 bases at J, with 17 bases in the middle. The germline V gene encodes CDR1 SNHLY and CDR2 FYNNEI. The CDR3 consists of 14 residues. This CDR3 reads CAKRKQGRNTEAFF. The CDR3 DNA reads as TGTGCCAAACGAAAACAGGGAAGAAACACTGAAGCTTTCTTT.

The chain links TRBV28 to TRBJ1-2, with D possibly TRBD1 on 6 matching bases. V lost 5 bases, J lost 8 bases, and 21 bases lay in between. CDR1 is MDHEN, CDR2 SYDVKM, per germline. The CDR3 contains 15 residues. Here the CDR3 reads CASSPGQSGTNGYTF. The DNA for the CDR3 is TGTGCCAGCAGTCCTGGACAGTCCGGTACGAACGGCTACACCTTC.

As to this clone: One junction end does not reproduce the germline sequence, and a read error may be involved. The V call is TRBV29-1, the J call TRBJ1-4, with D maybe TRBD1 (5 bases). The CDR3 runs 13 residues. Germline assignment: CDR1 SQVTM and CDR2 ANQGSEA. CDR3 bases: TGCAGCGTAGAAGGGGTAGGCGGTGAAAAACTGTTTTTT. Encoded protein: CSVEGVGGEKLFF.

This chain uses TRBV25-1 with TRBJ2-7; 8 nucleotides match TRBD2. The CDR3 contains 15 residues. V lost 1 base to trimming and J lost 4 bases; unmatched junction nucleotides: 6. The germline CDR1 and CDR2 sequences are MGHDK and SYGVNS. CDR3 sequence reads: CASSEWVAGTYEQYF. The CDR3 nucleotides are TGTGCCAGCAGTGAATGGGTAGCGGGAACATACGAGCAGTACTTC.

The genes are TRBV5-1 and TRBJ2-3; a possible D gene is TRBD2 (6 bases). Germline assignment: CDR1 SGHRS and CDR2 YFSETQ. This CDR3 comprises 16 residues. V was trimmed by 2 bases and J by 3 bases, leaving 16 bases between them. Here the CDR3 reads CASSFGEGGFTDTQYF. The CDR3 DNA reads TGCGCCAGCAGCTTCGGCGAGGGAGGTTTTACAGATACGCAGTATTTT.

The chain couples TRBV20-1 to TRBJ1-2; tentative D call: TRBD1 (6 bases). CDR1 and CDR2 from the germline V gene are DFQATT and SNEGSKA (reference sequence). Trimming shortened V by 4 bases and J by 7 bases, and 10 bases separated the two germline ends. CDR3 length: 11 amino acids. The CDR3 nucleotides are TGCAGTGCTAAGGGACAAGGTGGCTACACCTTC. It translates to CSAKGQGGYTF.

V gene TRBV4-1 combines with J gene TRBJ2-2; 7 nucleotides align to TRBD1. Germline CDR1 is MGHRA and CDR2 is YSYEKL. Trimming cost V 0 bases and J 2 bases; bases outside gene matches: 6. This CDR3 has 17 amino acids. DNA for the CDR3: TGCGCCAGCAGCCAAGATTCGACAGGGTTTAACACCGGGGAGCTGTTTTTT. Protein: CASSQDSTGFNTGELFF.

The chain has TRBV18 and TRBJ1-1; 7 bases are shared with TRBD1. From germline, CDR1 is KGHSH and CDR2 LQKENI. Trimming cost V 4 bases and J 5 bases; bases outside gene matches: 4. The length of the CDR3 is 13 residues. The CDR3 spells CASSQGAGTEAFF. For the CDR3, the DNA is TGTGCCAGCTCACAGGGGGCAGGGACTGAAGCTTTCTTT. The variable domain in full, completed from reference TRBV18 and TRBJ1-1, reads NAGVMQNPRHLVRRRGQEARLRCSPMKGHSHVYWYRQLPEEGLKFMVYLQKENIIDESGMPKERFSAEFPKEGPSILRIQQVVRGDSAAYFCASSQGAGTEAFFGQGTRLTVV.